These 31 T cell receptor beta chains share one sample of origin, sequenced in a study of blood T cell repertoires in COVID-19. The assay was immunoSEQ multiplex PCR, and TCRdb's table has in-frame clones only and misses some. The sample has 110,000 to 150,000 clones, approximately 88% seen once; the top ten hold 4.5% to 5.5%. Sequenced material: PBMCs or T cells enriched from blood (not recorded which). Receptors were obtained from a man in his forties with acute COVID-19.

The rearrangement joins TRBV7-2 to TRBJ2-7; maybe TRBD2 (5 bases). The V gene's germline CDR1 is SGHTA and CDR2 FQGNSA. The length of the CDR3 is 15 residues. The V and J ends lost 6 bases and 1 base respectively, with 16 bases between them. This CDR3 is CASSLGRGHSYEQYF. CDR3 bases: TGTGCCAGCAGTTTGGGCCGGGGTCATTCCTACGAGCAGTACTTC. The full variable domain, completed using reference TRBV7-2 and TRBJ2-7, is GAGVSQSPSNKVTEKGKDVELRCDPISGHTALYWYRQSLGQGLEFLIYFQGNSAPDKSGLPSDRFSAERTGGSVSTLTIQRTQQEDSAVYLCASSLGRGHSYEQYFGPGTRLTVT.

V is TRBV7-9 and J is TRBJ2-3, with D possibly being TRBD2 (6 bases). Per the germline V gene, CDR1 is SEHNR and CDR2 is FQNEAQ (reference sequence). CDR3 length: 14 residues. V shed 3 bases and J shed 5 bases, with 12 bases lying between them. The CDR3 bases are TGTGCCAGCAGCTTGGGCGGGGCCGGAGATACGCAGTATTTT. Translated: CASSLGGAGDTQYF.

The chain recombines TRBV19 with TRBJ2-2; 7 bases align to TRBD2. The V segment lost 3 bases and the J segment 7 bases; nucleotides outside the gene matches: 5. CDR1 is LNHDA, CDR2 SQIVND, per germline (reference sequence). This CDR3 comprises 14 residues. The CDR3 DNA follows: TGTGCCAGTAGTATTGCTAGCGGAGACGGGGAGCTGTTTTTT. Translated, it gives CASSIASGDGELFF.

J is TRBJ1-1 and V is TRBV5-1, with D possibly being TRBD1 (5 bases). Germline V gives CDR1 SGHRS, CDR2 YFSETQ. V dropped 4 bases and J dropped 8 bases, with 9 bases sitting between them. This CDR3 has 11 residues. Here the CDR3 DNA reads TGCGCCAGCAGCGCCGCAGGGGAAGCTTTCTTT. Amino acids: CASSAAGEAFF.

This clone was seen a single time. This chain connects TRBV7-2 to TRBJ2-7, with 9 bases that match TRBD1. The J segment lost 0 bases and the V segment lost 5 bases, leaving 8 bases of the junction unmatched. The CDR3 length is 16 residues. The germline V gene has CDR1 SGHTA and CDR2 FQGNSA. The CDR3 DNA is TGTGCCAGCAGCCAAGACAGGGGGATTTACTCCTACGAGCAGTACTTC. This codes for CASSQDRGIYSYEQYF.

V and J are TRBV4-3 and TRBJ1-1; a weak D match, TRBD1 (5 bases). Germline CDR1 reads LGHNA; CDR2 reads YSLEER. V lost 0 bases and J lost 3, with 11 bases in between. The CDR3 is 15 amino acids. The CDR3 here is CASSQEGGRDTEAFF. CDR3 nucleotide sequence: TGCGCCAGCAGCCAAGAGGGGGGGAGGGACACTGAAGCTTTCTTT.

The rearrangement uses TRBV18 and TRBJ2-2; 8 nucleotides line up with TRBD2. CDR1 is KGHSH and CDR2 is LQKENI in the germline V gene. The V gene end was trimmed by 6 bases and the J gene end by 3 bases; junction bases not matched to a gene: 6. This CDR3 has 15 amino acids. The CDR3 reads CASSAGGGDTGELFF. The CDR3, as DNA: TGTGCCAGCTCGGCGGGGGGCGGAGACACCGGGGAGCTGTTTTTT. The complete variable domain, with remaining parts taken from reference TRBV18 and TRBJ2-2, reads NAGVMQNPRHLVRRRGQEARLRCSPMKGHSHVYWYRQLPEEGLKFMVYLQKENIIDESGMPKERFSAEFPKEGPSILRIQQVVRGDSAAYFCASSAGGGDTGELFFGEGSRLTVL.

The chain joins TRBV9 to TRBJ2-3; TRBD1 is a possible D gene (6 bases). V lost 3 bases and J lost 2, with 13 bases in between. CDR3 size: 15 residues. CDR1 and CDR2 (germline): SGDLS, YYNGEE. CDR3 DNA: TGTGCCAGCAGCGGTAACACAGGGATCACAGATACGCAGTATTTT. Translated, it gives CASSGNTGITDTQYF. The full variable domain, its missing parts supplied by reference TRBV9 and TRBJ2-3, is DSGVTQTPKHLITATGQRVTLRCSPRSGDLSVYWYQQSLDQGLQFLIQYYNGEERAKGNILERFSAQQFPDLHSELNLSSLELGDSALYFCASSGNTGITDTQYFGPGTRLTVL.

The chain uses TRBV4-1 and TRBJ2-5; D gene uncertain. The germline V gene has CDR1 MGHRA and CDR2 YSYEKL. The germline V and J ends were trimmed by 1 base and 2 bases, with 5 bases remaining between them. CDR3 size: 13 residues. CDR3 sequence: CASSQAIQETQYF. CDR3 nucleotide sequence: TGCGCCAGCAGCCAAGCTATACAAGAGACCCAGTACTTC.

This rearrangement joins TRBV9 to TRBJ2-1; 7 bases are a match to TRBD2. V gave up 0 bases and J gave up 4 bases; unmatched junction bases: 10. The CDR3 spans 17 residues. In germline, CDR1 is SGDLS, CDR2 YYNGEE. CDR3 DNA: TGTGCCAGCAGCGTAGGAGTAGCGGGCCAAAGATACAATGAGCAGTTCTTC. Protein: CASSVGVAGQRYNEQFF.

This sequence joins TRBV5-4 and TRBJ2-7; 14 nucleotides match TRBD2. The CDR3 is made up of 15 amino acids. Trimming cost V 4 bases and J 3 bases; bases outside gene matches: 3. Germline CDR1 reads SGHNT; CDR2 reads YYREEE (reference sequence). CDR3 in DNA: TGTGCCAGCAGCGGTGGGACTAGCGGGGGCTACGAGCAGTACTTC. As protein: CASSGGTSGGYEQYF.

In its sample, this clone was seen a few times. V is TRBV18 and J is TRBJ1-6, with a possible D match to TRBD1 (5 bases). The germline V and J ends were trimmed by 2 bases and 8 bases, with 16 bases remaining between them. CDR3 length: 16 amino acids. Germline CDR1 KGHSH, CDR2 LQKENI. This CDR3 reads CASSPMGTHQDSPLHF. CDR3 nucleotides: TGTGCCAGCTCACCAATGGGGACTCACCAGGATTCACCCCTCCACTTT.

The chain couples TRBV15 to TRBJ1-1, with 7 positions matching TRBD1. With 1 base clipped from V and 8 bases from J, the junction kept 4 bases outside the gene matches. CDR1 and CDR2 from the germline V gene are LNHNV and YYDKDF (reference sequence). This CDR3 is built from 13 residues. The CDR3 region has the DNA TGTGCCACCAGCAGAGGACAGGGAGAAGAAGCTTTCTTT. Its translation: CATSRGQGEEAFF.

The gene calls are TRBV28 and TRBJ2-6; 9 bases fit TRBD1. CDR1 MDHEN and CDR2 SYDVKM come from the germline V gene. With 4 bases clipped from V and 1 base from J, the junction kept 8 bases outside the gene matches. The CDR3 totals 18 residues. The DNA for the CDR3 is TGTGCCAGCAGTTCCCGGACAGGGGCCTTTTCTGGGGCCAACGTCCTGACTTTC. Translation: CASSSRTGAFSGANVLTF.

This clone was counted a few times. The chain joins TRBV5-6 to TRBJ1-4; a weak D match, TRBD1 (6 bases). V was shortened by 1 base and J by 5 bases, with 12 bases between the two germline ends. CDR3 length equals 15 residues. Germline lookup yields CDR1 SGHDT and CDR2 YYEEEE. CDR3 in DNA: TGTGCCAGCAGCTTGTATGGGCAGGGGAATGAAAAACTGTTTTTT. Translation gives CASSLYGQGNEKLFF.

The chain has TRBV5-6 and TRBJ2-5; 8 bases match TRBD1. V gave up 4 bases and J gave up 5 bases; unmatched junction bases: 7. This CDR3 is 14 amino acids long. CDR1 and CDR2 (germline): SGHDT, YYEEEE. This CDR3 reads CASSPDRVRETQYF. In DNA, the CDR3 is TGTGCCAGCAGCCCGGACAGGGTTCGGGAGACCCAGTACTTC.

Details on this clone: Sequence at one end of the junction differs from germline and may be a read error. The chain links TRBV7-2 to TRBJ1-4; 8 bases match TRBD1. The CDR3 extends over 15 amino acids. Germline values: CDR1 SGHTA, CDR2 FQGNSA. CDR3 DNA sequence: TGTGCCAGCAGTTTAGCAGGGGGCGCCTGGGAAAAACTGTTTTTT. Its translation: CASSLAGGAWEKLFF.

In this sample, this clone turned up once. This chain uses TRBV11-2 with TRBJ2-2; 8 bases fit TRBD1. The CDR3 runs 15 residues. V lost 5 bases and J lost 7; bases outside the gene matches: 9. CDR1 is SGHAT and CDR2 is FQNNGV in the germline V gene. The CDR3 reads CASSPKDRVNGELFF. As DNA, the CDR3 is TGTGCCAGCAGCCCTAAGGACAGGGTAAACGGGGAGCTGTTTTTT.

The chain is built from TRBV7-9 and TRBJ2-3; possible D gene TRBD2, 6 bases. The CDR3 spans 17 residues. The germline gives CDR1 SEHNR, CDR2 FQNEAQ (reference sequence). The V end was cut by 0 bases, the J end by 7 bases, with 20 bases between. The CDR3 sequence is CASSLADSGRGKNTQYF. The CDR3 DNA sequence: TGTGCCAGCAGCTTAGCAGATAGCGGAAGGGGTAAGAATACGCAGTATTTT. Using reference TRBV7-9 and TRBJ2-3 for the parts outside the CDR3, the full variable domain is DTGVSQNPRHKITKRGQNVTFRCDPISEHNRLYWYRQTLGQGPEFLTYFQNEAQLEKSRLLSDRFSAERPKGSFSTLEIQRTEQGDSAMYLCASSLADSGRGKNTQYFGPGTRLTVL.

A few counts support this clone. The chain employs TRBV7-8 and TRBJ1-2, with TRBD1 matching 7 bases. Losses at the gene ends were 2 bases for V and 3 bases for J; bases not matched to a gene: 9. This CDR3 region has 16 residues. The V gene's germline CDR1 is SGHVS and CDR2 FQNEAQ. In DNA form, the CDR3 reads TGTGCCAGCAGCTTAAAGAGACAGGGTTCCGACTATGGCTACACCTTC. This codes for CASSLKRQGSDYGYTF.

The gene calls are TRBV25-1 and TRBJ1-3; maybe TRBD1 (5 bases). The germline gives CDR1 MGHDK, CDR2 SYGVNS. The length of the CDR3 is 13 residues. The V and J ends lost 6 bases and 3 bases respectively, with 9 bases between them. CDR3 coding DNA: TGTGCCAGCAGCCTGGGGGGTGGAAACACCATATATTTT. Its translation: CASSLGGGNTIYF.

The chain links TRBV6-1 to TRBJ2-7, with 8 bases aligning to TRBD1. Germline assignment: CDR1 MNHNS and CDR2 SASEGT. There are 14 residues in the CDR3. The junction had 2 bases not matched to a gene; V was cut back by 1 base and J by 3 bases. CDR3 residues: CASSEGDRHYEQYF. CDR3 DNA sequence: TGTGCCAGCAGTGAAGGGGACAGGCACTACGAGCAGTACTTC.

The rearrangement links TRBV4-1 to TRBJ2-2; 11 bases agree with TRBD1. The J segment lost 4 bases and the V segment lost 4 bases, leaving 5 bases of the junction unmatched. This CDR3 spans 16 amino acids. Germline values: CDR1 MGHRA, CDR2 YSYEKL. DNA of the CDR3: TGCGCCAGCAGCCGCCGGGACAGGGGGTCCACCGGGGAGCTGTTTTTT. This codes for CASSRRDRGSTGELFF.

The rearrangement links TRBV5-6 to TRBJ1-3, with 8 bases identical to TRBD1. The CDR3 has 14 residues. Per germline, CDR1 SGHDT and CDR2 YYEEEE. V lost 5 bases to trimming and J lost 4 bases; unmatched junction nucleotides: 5. CDR3: CASRPTGAGNTIYF. The CDR3 coding sequence is TGTGCCAGCAGACCGACAGGGGCAGGAAACACCATATATTTT.

This clone was recorded a few times. The chain joins TRBV7-2 to TRBJ2-5; D might be TRBD2 (5 bases). V was cut by 4 bases and J by 5 bases, with 29 bases left in between. CDR1 is SGHTA and CDR2 is FQGNSA in the germline V gene. CDR3 length equals 19 residues. The CDR3: CASSSISGLGSGIQETQYF. In DNA, the CDR3 is TGTGCCAGCAGCTCCATATCCGGTCTTGGCTCCGGGATCCAGGAGACCCAGTACTTC.

The chain is built from TRBV7-8 and TRBJ1-3; D is ambiguous. From germline, CDR1 is SGHVS and CDR2 FQNEAQ. Trimming removed 2 bases at V and 0 bases at J, with 8 bases between. CDR3 size: 15 residues. DNA of the CDR3: TGTGCCAGCAGCTTACGACTGATCTCTGGAAACACCATATATTTT. Amino acid sequence: CASSLRLISGNTIYF.

This clone occurred a few times. The genes are TRBV6-5 and TRBJ2-1; D is possibly TRBD1 (7 bases). From germline, CDR1 is MNHEY and CDR2 SVGAGI. Deletions cut 0 bases from V and 9 bases from J, with 18 bases between. The CDR3 spans 16 residues. CDR3 DNA: TGTGCCAGCAGTTACTCTTCGACAGGGAAGGAGGGTGAGCAGTTCTTC. It is translated as CASSYSSTGKEGEQFF.

This clone came up once. The V gene is TRBV5-1, the J gene TRBJ2-7; D possibly corresponds to TRBD2 (5 bases). V lost 0 bases and J lost 3, with 16 bases in between. The germline gives CDR1 SGHRS, CDR2 YFSETQ. This CDR3 has 16 amino acids. CDR3 DNA: TGCGCCAGCAGCTTGGAACCCGGAGCCGACTACTACGAGCAGTACTTC. This translates into CASSLEPGADYYEQYF.

The chain couples TRBV7-9 to TRBJ2-3; the D gene is possibly TRBD1 (6 bases). Germline CDR1 and CDR2: SEHNR and FQNEAQ (reference sequence). The CDR3 consists of 15 residues. With 7 bases removed from V and 3 bases from J, the gap between germline ends came to 17 bases. CDR3 DNA: TGTGCCAGCACCACAAACAGGGTCGGAACAGATACGCAGTATTTT. Residues: CASTTNRVGTDTQYF.

This clone showed up just a few times. V and J are TRBV11-2 and TRBJ2-2; 7 bases match TRBD2. Per the germline V gene, CDR1 is SGHAT and CDR2 is FQNNGV. CDR3 length equals 16 residues. The junction had 5 bases not matched to a gene; V was cut back by 0 bases and J by 4 bases. DNA of the CDR3: TGTGCCAGCAGCTTAGAGCTAGCGGTTGGCACCGGGGAGCTGTTTTTT. Amino acid sequence: CASSLELAVGTGELFF.

The chain combines TRBV5-1 with TRBJ2-1; D gene unclear. Germline lookup yields CDR1 SGHRS and CDR2 YFSETQ. There are 18 residues in the CDR3. V was clipped by 4 bases and J by 0 bases, with 20 bases between them. The CDR3 reads CASSLLGVAAYSYNEQFF. As DNA, the CDR3 is TGCGCCAGCAGCCTCCTGGGTGTTGCGGCTTACTCCTACAATGAGCAGTTCTTC.